This T cell receptor (beta chain) is from a study of cytomegalovirus exposure and HLA in healthy donors (dated by TCRdb to 2016 to 2017). In the study overall: In an earlier analysis of 587 of the donors, about 270 Gb of sequence data and 100 million or so unique TCR beta sequences from roughly 190 million T cells were reported. All discovery cohort repertoires had been generated using a single sequencing platform. The study combined high-throughput TCR immunosequencing, statistical association of individual TCRs with disease status, and machine learning to predict cytomegalovirus infection status. Donor age, sex, ethnicity and CMV serostatus were compiled together with the repertoire data. The later analysis used no new phenotypic data to find candidate immune exposures, relying instead on TCR beta sequences and their occurrence across donors. About 300 gigabases of sequencing data and tens of millions of unique TCR sequences made up an early release that covered fewer than 650 HLA-typed donors. A later analysis re-analyzed previously published TCR beta repertoires from 666 donors and added high-resolution HLA genotyping to study TCR occurrence patterns. In a later genetic analysis, genome-wide SNP genotypes for about 65% of the 666 donors were used, and that subset was treated as a discovery cohort. Typing coverage differed by locus: A, B, C, DRB1 and DQB1 were typed in roughly 620-630 donors, DQA1 in about 500, DPA1 in 600 to 610, and DPB1 in 450 to 490. A separate validation cohort of roughly 120 different subjects was used in addition to the approximately 670-subject first cohort. An earlier analysis of 500 to 650 of the donors applied high-throughput TCR beta sequencing to assess whether each TCR beta V gene segment acted as functional or pseudogenic. The T cell repertoires of roughly 660 subjects were profiled by immunosequencing and related to cytomegalovirus serostatus. HLA typing included class I and class II loci at four-digit resolution. The aim of the study was to test whether cataloging public T cell receptors could identify signatures of past pathogen exposure. A few DR-DQ haplotypes were treated as single units for association and clustering because of strong linkage in the cohort. Among roughly 370 genotyped donors of the cohort, an average of about 240,000 unique TCR beta nucleotide sequences were sequenced per donor, around 20% of them non-productive. The genetic ancestry cluster associated with self-reported Caucasian donors included 80% to 90% of the 398 genotyped donors.

Library prep was done by the immunoSEQ multiplex PCR assay. For the multiplex PCR, a mixture combining 60 forward primers for TCR Vbeta segments and 13 reverse primers for TCR Jbeta segments was used. Amplification of the CDR3 region of rearranged TCR beta genes was performed with a multiplex PCR assay on genomic DNA. Amplified TCR beta libraries were sequenced as 87-base-pair reads on the Illumina HiSeq System. For the original study's pipeline: A later analysis counted tens of millions of unique TCR beta chains across the 550 to 750 repertoires, and around 12 million of these chains were shared by at least two donors. To remove PCR and sequencing errors, raw reads were error-corrected and collapsed into unique sequences using a nearest-neighbor algorithm that merged closely related sequences. To assign V, D and J gene segments, CDR3 sequences were aligned to IMGT reference sequences. For a sequence to be retained, at least a six-nucleotide match to both a V gene segment and a J gene segment was required. Rearrangements were called productive when the CDR3 lacked stop codons and stayed in frame with V and J; all others were non-productive. Following IMGT convention, CDR3 was defined as the stretch from the second conserved V-encoded cysteine up to the conserved J-encoded phenylalanine. In an earlier analysis of around 570 of the donors, sequences lacking an unambiguous match to a single V gene segment were excluded. An earlier analysis of 587 of the donors called V segments functional above 56.7% productive rearrangements and segregating when the between-donor standard deviation exceeded 5%. To diagnose cytomegalovirus status from the catalog of TCR beta chain sequences, a statistical classification framework was built. In a later analysis, TCR nucleotide sequences were compared against IMGT/GENE-DB human TR gene sequences so that V and J genes could be assigned. Using the TCRdist pipeline, a later analysis assigned CDR3 sequences along with most-parsimonious VDJ recombination scenarios. A later analysis defined each TCR beta chain by its CDR3 amino acid sequence plus V-gene family, and excluded reads lacking a unique V-gene family. A later analysis removed several hundred highly shared, low-generation-probability nucleotide sequences to deal with suspected cross-contamination and a sequencing artifact. A later analysis calculated a clonal expansion index for each public chain from normalized within-repertoire ranks of inferred template counts. Generation probabilities in a later analysis came from a VDJ recombination model fitted to out-of-frame rearrangements, and those results were checked against IGoR. A later analysis scored TCR-TCR, TCR-HLA and TCR-CMV co-occurrence with hypergeometric tests, applying a repertoire-size bias correction to TCR pairs. A later analysis estimated false discovery rates by permuting HLA or CMV assignments 20 times. In a later analysis, co-occurring TCRs were grouped using DBSCAN, with TCRdist sequence similarity added in when clustering inside HLA-allele-positive subsets. Repertoires with fewer than 30,000 or more than 120,000 public chains were left out of co-occurrence clustering, as were a handful of repertoires with anomalous nucleotide sharing. TCRdb retrieved this table from immuneACCESS and kept in-frame rearrangements only. Not all clones are present; in checked studies, unresolved V genes account for under half, and no reason is known for the remainder. V and J calls and clone size are those listed in that table; D and trimming were worked out from the DNA. The sample data list some 80,000 clones, and less than 85% of these were observed just once. The leading ten clones occupy about an eighth of the sample.

Study-level results and caveats: In the study, some 160 TCR beta chains were listed as associated with cytomegalovirus. In vitro tests confirmed that a few of the cytomegalovirus-associated TCR beta chains recognize cytomegalovirus antigens. In a later analysis, 15,000 to 20,000 TCR beta sequences were associated with specific HLA alleles at a false discovery rate of 0.05. The authors suggested that the approach could potentially be extended to other disease states and immunological phenotypes. Over 15 rarely observed V segments, including chromosome 9 orphons, were excluded from the earlier analysis of several hundred of the donors because counts were too low. The classifier was reported to diagnose cytomegalovirus status with high specificity and sensitivity in both the original cohort and the validation cohort. In a later analysis, HLA-associated TCR beta chains were found to be more clonally expanded and to have lower generation probabilities than equally common non-associated chains. A cluster of highly shared sequence variants was judged likely to represent a technical artifact of the sequencing pipeline. Sequencing depth was assumed to be roughly uniform across donors in the presence/absence analyses, though that assumption may not hold. A further reported finding was that TCR beta sequences accurately predicted the HLA-A and HLA-B alleles for most subjects in the first cohort. According to a later analysis, most CMV-associated TCR beta chains appeared to be HLA-restricted, and the HLA associations seemed to be driven largely by CMV exposure. An earlier analysis of 587 of the donors showed that most TCR beta V segments appeared in productive rearrangements either about 87% or about 30% of the time, which broadly matched IMGT annotations. According to a later analysis, TCR association rates differed among HLA loci, with DRB1 alleles showing the most associated TCRs and HLA-C alleles showing the fewest. Most TCR sequences were seen in very few donors, while some public TCRs were found in many individuals. In this cohort, only TCR beta chains were sequenced, and detectable features were limited by the absence of alpha or paired-chain data. In a later analysis, several top co-occurrence clusters were reported to appear linked to parvovirus B19, influenza, CMV and Epstein-Barr virus. When HLA alleles, especially DR and DQ, strongly co-occurred, TCR associations were difficult to assign to individual alleles. For the cohort, immune exposure information was limited to CMV serostatus. An association between a missense DCLRE1C variant and V-gene and J-gene trimming of TCR beta chains was found in a later genetic analysis and replicated in an independent cohort. Linkage disequilibrium might explain the correlated functional status among segregating V segments, but an unknown experimental factor could not be ruled out. In a later genetic analysis, fewer N-insertions in productive TCRs were reported among donors in an Asian-associated ancestry cluster than the 666-donor mean. Because the 87-base-pair reads could not distinguish some IMGT-functional V segments, including TRBV6-2 and TRBV6-3, those segments were excluded. HLA typing was unavailable for some donors at each locus, so association tests used only the typed subset.

The cohort was made up of 666 healthy bone marrow donors. At the time of sampling, all cohort members were nominally healthy, though unrecorded immune exposures were likely present. CMV serostatus was recorded as positive for almost 300 and negative for about half of the 666 cohort members, whereas no CMV serostatus was recorded for the donor in question. A peripheral blood sample was collected from each donor, and TCR beta sequencing was performed on peripheral blood mononuclear cells. The Qiagen DNeasy Blood Extraction Kit was used to extract genomic DNA from the blood cell samples. Turning to this clone: Its specific antigen is unknown. Within one base of it there is no much larger clone, and no base qualities were kept.

As encoded in the germline V gene, CDR1 is LGHNA while CDR2 is YSLEER. At the junction V is shortened by 0 bases and J by 2 bases, with 12 bases in between. Including the terminal cysteine and phenylalanine, the CDR3 comprises 16 residues. The only DNA kept is the CDR3, 48 bases in frame from the first base. Sequenced input: PBMCs. Rearrangement joined TRBV4-3 to TRBJ2-3; no D gene call is confident. This clonotype originated in a human donor in good health. The nucleotide sequence is given as TGCGCCAGCAGCCAAGAATCAGCGTATCCCACAGATACGCAGTATTTT. Its translation is CASSQESAYPTDTQYF.